This section outlines one T cell receptor beta chain sequence together with its context. Its antigen is as yet unknown. This sample is drawn from a study of T cell responses to AZD1222 COVID-19 vaccine. Findings of the study overall: Spike-wide coverage was observed for vaccine-associated CD4 TCRs, with dominant responses at 160-218 and 743-854.

Here immunoSEQ multiplex PCR was the method, and the copy in TCRdb shows in-frame clones only, minus some. The table has about 90,000 clones, over 75% seen once; the top ten hold around 5.5%. Germline V gene sequence: CDR1 SGHAT, CDR2 FQNNGV. Trimming cost V 8 bases and J 2 bases, with 12 bases left between them. The CDR3 length is 13 residues. The starting material was peripheral blood, obtained 28 days after the second AZD1222 dose. The rearrangement links TRBV11-2 to TRBJ2-5, with D possibly matching TRBD2 (5 bases). This TCR came from an adult who received the AZD1222 COVID-19 vaccine. CDR3 residues: CASGRGQQETQYF. Here the CDR3 DNA reads TGTGCCAGCGGCCGGGGTCAACAAGAGACCCAGTACTTC.